These T cell receptor beta chains were read from a single sample in a study of blood T cell repertoires in COVID-19. Here immunoSEQ multiplex PCR was the method, and the copy in TCRdb shows in-frame clones only, minus some. The sample lists around 60,000 clones, over 55% occurring once. Source material: peripheral blood. These receptors were collected from an older woman with COVID-19, enrolled during active disease. CDR3s include the opening cysteine and the closing phenylalanine or tryptophan. Fields, in order: V gene, D gene, clone size, J gene, CDR3 DNA, CDR3 protein. D genes are given only for firm matches. Only some rows state a clone size, as once, few, many or a class for expanded clones.

V gene: TRBV6-2/TRBV6-3; D gene: NA; clone size: NA; J gene: TRBJ2-6; CDR3 DNA: TGTGCCAGCAGTTACTACGGCAGGGGCACGCTCTCTGGGGCCAACGTCCTGACTTTC; CDR3 protein: CASSYYGRGTLSGANVLTF
V gene: TRBV7-2; D gene: NA; clone size: few; J gene: TRBJ2-5; CDR3 DNA: TGTGCCAGCAGACCAGGGTTAACCAACCAAGAGACCCAGTACTTC; CDR3 protein: CASRPGLTNQETQYF
V gene: TRBV2; D gene: NA; clone size: NA; J gene: TRBJ1-4; CDR3 DNA: TGTGCCAGCAGTGGCCAGGGAGGTGACTCCGAAAAACTGTTTTTT; CDR3 protein: CASSGQGGDSEKLFF
V gene: TRBV5-1; D gene: TRBD2; clone size: NA; J gene: TRBJ2-6; CDR3 DNA: TGCGCCAGCAGCCCTATTGGTCTGGGGGGGATCTCTGGGGCCAACGTCCTGACTTTC; CDR3 protein: CASSPIGLGGISGANVLTF
V gene: TRBV18; D gene: NA; clone size: NA; J gene: TRBJ1-5; CDR3 DNA: TGTGCCAGCTCACCAGGGGGGGAACAGCCCCAGCATTTT; CDR3 protein: CASSPGGEQPQHF
V gene: TRBV3-1/TRBV3-2; D gene: TRBD2; clone size: few; J gene: TRBJ2-7; CDR3 DNA: TGTGCCAGCAGATCTAGCGGGGGCAGCTCCTACGAGCAGTACTTC; CDR3 protein: CASRSSGGSSYEQYF
V gene: TRBV6-1; D gene: NA; clone size: NA; J gene: TRBJ1-5; CDR3 DNA: TGTGCCAGCAGTGACAGTTTAAGCAATCAGCCCCAGCATTTT; CDR3 protein: CASSDSLSNQPQHF
V gene: TRBV15; D gene: NA; clone size: NA; J gene: TRBJ1-2; CDR3 DNA: TGTGCCACCAGCAGAGATGTACTCTATGGCTACACCTTC; CDR3 protein: CATSRDVLYGYTF
V gene: TRBV4-1; D gene: NA; clone size: NA; J gene: TRBJ1-2; CDR3 DNA: TGCGCCAGCAGCCAAGATCCGGCAGGGCGCGGCTACACCTTC; CDR3 protein: CASSQDPAGRGYTF
V gene: TRBV3-1/TRBV3-2; D gene: NA; clone size: NA; J gene: TRBJ1-5; CDR3 DNA: TGTGCCAGCAGCCAAGAAAGGGGGGGGTTGGTCCAGAATCAGCCCCAGCATTTT; CDR3 protein: CASSQERGGLVQNQPQHF
V gene: TRBV19; D gene: TRBD1; clone size: NA; J gene: TRBJ2-6; CDR3 DNA: TGTGCCAGTAGTGTCGACAGGGGGCTAGGTGCTGGGGCCAACGTCCTGACTTTC; CDR3 protein: CASSVDRGLGAGANVLTF
V gene: TRBV19; D gene: NA; clone size: once; J gene: TRBJ1-6; CDR3 DNA: TGTGCCAGTAGTTTCCCGGGTCACTATAATTCACCCCTCCACTTT; CDR3 protein: CASSFPGHYNSPLHF
V gene: TRBV6-1; D gene: NA; clone size: NA; J gene: TRBJ1-2; CDR3 DNA: TGTGCCAGCAGTGAGGACAGAAGAAACTATGGCTACACCTTC; CDR3 protein: CASSEDRRNYGYTF
V gene: TRBV7-8; D gene: TRBD2; clone size: NA; J gene: TRBJ2-3; CDR3 DNA: TGTGCCAGCAGCCACCTAGCGGGGGCCAGAACGGATACGCAGTATTTT; CDR3 protein: CASSHLAGARTDTQYF
V gene: TRBV15; D gene: NA; clone size: NA; J gene: TRBJ2-3; CDR3 DNA: TGTGCCACCAGCAGAGGAGGGAGAAGGACAGATACGCAGTATTTT; CDR3 protein: CATSRGGRRTDTQYF
V gene: TRBV29-1; D gene: TRBD1; clone size: NA; J gene: TRBJ1-1; CDR3 DNA: TGCAGCGTGAAGAAGGGGACAGGTGTGAACACTGAAGCTTTCTTT; CDR3 protein: CSVKKGTGVNTEAFF
V gene: TRBV4-3; D gene: TRBD2; clone size: NA; J gene: TRBJ2-2; CDR3 DNA: TGCGCCAGCAGCCAGGGTAGCGGGAGCGGGGAGCTGTTTTTT; CDR3 protein: CASSQGSGSGELFF
V gene: TRBV27; D gene: TRBD1; clone size: NA; J gene: TRBJ1-2; CDR3 DNA: TGTGCCAGCAGTGTCCGGGACAGGGACTATGGCTACACCTTC; CDR3 protein: CASSVRDRDYGYTF
V gene: TRBV24-1; D gene: NA; clone size: NA; J gene: TRBJ2-3; CDR3 DNA: TGTGCCACCAGTGATTTTGCCGGGGCAGATACGCAGTATTTT; CDR3 protein: CATSDFAGADTQYF
V gene: TRBV7-9; D gene: NA; clone size: few; J gene: TRBJ2-2; CDR3 DNA: TGTGCCAGCAGCTTAAGGGGCGACACCGGGGAGCTGTTTTTT; CDR3 protein: CASSLRGDTGELFF
V gene: TRBV15; D gene: NA; clone size: once; J gene: TRBJ1-5; CDR3 DNA: TGTGCCACCAGTGAGTCGGGGGGGGATCAGCCCCAGCATTTT; CDR3 protein: CATSESGGDQPQHF
V gene: TRBV2; D gene: TRBD1; clone size: NA; J gene: TRBJ1-2; CDR3 DNA: TGTGCCAGCACCGGACAGGGTGGTACTTATGGCTACACCTTC; CDR3 protein: CASTGQGGTYGYTF